What follows are 19 T cell receptor beta chains derived from one specimen sequenced in a study of blood T cell repertoires in COVID-19. Assay used: immunoSEQ multiplex PCR; TCRdb lists only in-frame clones, some missing. The sample yields around 250,000 clones, roughly 84% seen once. The specimen was peripheral blood. The origin of the receptors is a middle-aged woman who had recovered from COVID-19.

The chain employs TRBV11-3 and TRBJ2-5; 9 bases are shared with TRBD1. Per germline, CDR1 SGHNT and CDR2 YENEEA. This CDR3 comprises 16 residues. With 6 bases clipped from V and 2 bases from J, the junction kept 10 bases outside the gene matches. Here the CDR3 reads CASRRQGVRGQETQYF. The CDR3 region has the DNA TGTGCCAGCAGAAGACAGGGGGTAAGGGGGCAAGAGACCCAGTACTTC.

The chain employs TRBV6-6 and TRBJ1-4, with D hard to call. Germline CDR1 MNHNY, CDR2 SVGAGI (reference sequence). This CDR3 contains 14 residues. The ends were cut back, 8 bases at V and 5 bases at J, with 15 bases in the middle. CDR3 nucleotide sequence: TGTGCCAGCTCCGACCGAGGTACGAATGAAAAACTGTTTTTT. This codes for CASSDRGTNEKLFF.

The genes are TRBV28 and TRBJ1-2, with 8 bases lining up with TRBD1. The junction had 15 bases not matched to a gene; V was cut back by 2 bases and J by 4 bases. The CDR3 has 18 amino acids. The germline gives CDR1 MDHEN, CDR2 SYDVKM. In DNA form, the CDR3 reads TGTGCCAGCAGTTTAATCGGGACAGGACGGATGCCTTCCTATGGCTACACCTTC. Translating gives CASSLIGTGRMPSYGYTF.

The chain employs TRBV11-2 and TRBJ2-3; no clear D gene. This CDR3 is built from 13 residues. Germline values: CDR1 SGHAT, CDR2 FQNNGV. Trimming removed 3 bases at V and 6 bases at J, with 10 bases between. Here the CDR3 DNA reads TGTGCCAGCAGCTTTTCAGGTCCCGATACGCAGTATTTT. Residues: CASSFSGPDTQYF.

This clone was seen only once. V and J are TRBV6-5 and TRBJ1-1, with D uncertain. V lost 5 bases, J lost 8 bases, and 15 bases lay in between. Looked up from germline, CDR1 is MNHEY and CDR2 is SVGAGI. CDR3 size: 13 residues. CDR3 residues: CASSLGSFREAFF. In DNA, the CDR3 is TGTGCCAGCAGTCTCGGGAGTTTTAGGGAAGCTTTCTTT.

V and J are TRBV19 and TRBJ1-2; 11 bases line up with TRBD1. Germline CDR1 and CDR2: LNHDA and SQIVND (reference sequence). There are 16 residues in the CDR3. With V trimmed by 4 bases and J by 4 bases, 8 bases remained unmatched. In nucleotides, the CDR3 is TGTGCCAGTAGTACTGGACAGGGGGCGCTTGGCTATGGCTACACCTTC. Residues: CASSTGQGALGYGYTF.

V gene TRBV2 combines with J gene TRBJ1-1, with 7 bases that match TRBD1. Looked up from germline, CDR1 is SNHLY and CDR2 is FYNNEI. V was clipped by 6 bases and J by 1 base; unmatched bases: 5. CDR3 length equals 14 residues. CDR3 sequence reads: CASREQGKNTEAFF. The CDR3 DNA reads TGTGCCAGCAGGGAACAGGGGAAGAACACTGAAGCTTTCTTT.

CDR3 bases: TGTGCCAGCAGCTTAGCCAGAACTAACTATGGCTACACCTTC. This codes for CASSLARTNYGYTF. The V call is TRBV6-5, the J call TRBJ1-2; D ambiguous. Looked up from germline, CDR1 is MNHEY and CDR2 is SVGAGI. The CDR3 runs to 14 residues. V lost 6 bases to trimming and J lost 0 bases, with 11 bases between them.

This chain uses TRBV5-1 with TRBJ1-2; 9 bases line up with TRBD1. Trimming cost V 0 bases and J 8 bases; bases outside gene matches: 8. Germline V gene data show CDR1 as SGHRS and CDR2 as YFSETQ. The CDR3 sequence is 15 residues long. Here the CDR3 DNA reads TGCGCCAGCAGCTTGGCCAGTGGGGACAGGGACGGCTACACCTTC. It yields the protein CASSLASGDRDGYTF. The full variable domain, with the rest looked up from reference TRBV5-1 and TRBJ1-2, is KAGVTQTPRYLIKTRGQQVTLSCSPISGHRSVSWYQQTPGQGLQFLFEYFSETQRNKGNFPGRFSGRQFSNSRSEMNVSTLELGDSALYLCASSLASGDRDGYTFGSGTRLTVV.

The CDR3 sequence: CASSLEGARQPQHF. Here the CDR3 DNA reads TGTGCCAGCAGCTTGGAGGGGGCGCGGCAGCCCCAGCATTTT. The chain links TRBV5-5 to TRBJ1-5, with 7 bases aligning to TRBD1. This CDR3 contains 14 residues. Germline V gene sequence: CDR1 SGHKS, CDR2 YYEKEE (reference sequence). After removal of 0 bases from V and 7 bases from J, the junction contained 4 bases not matched to a gene.

This chain links TRBV3-1 (or the pseudogene TRBV3-2) with TRBJ2-5, with TRBD1 matching 8 bases. Trimming cost V 3 bases and J 4 bases; bases outside gene matches: 4. Germline CDR1 and CDR2: LGHDT and YNNKEL (reference sequence). This CDR3 is built from 14 residues. CDR3 protein: CASSHGRGLETQYF. In DNA form, the CDR3 reads TGTGCCAGCAGCCATGGCAGGGGGCTAGAGACCCAGTACTTC.

The chain recombines TRBV28 with TRBJ1-1; 8 nucleotides line up with TRBD1. The CDR3 runs to 15 residues. V shed 11 bases and J 1 base; nucleotides not matched to a gene: 12. The germline V gene encodes CDR1 MDHEN and CDR2 SYDVKM. Written as DNA, the CDR3 is TGTGCCGGCTCCCCCCACGGGACAGGGAACACTGAAGCTTTCTTT. Its translation is CAGSPHGTGNTEAFF.

The chain carries TRBV7-9 and TRBJ1-3; 7 bases fit TRBD1. Unmatched junction bases numbered 15, after V lost 5 bases and J lost 8 bases. Germline CDR1 reads SEHNR; CDR2 reads FQNEAQ (reference sequence). The CDR3 has 16 amino acids. The CDR3 bases are TGTGCCAGCAGCCCACTGGGACAGCAAGGACGTGACACCATATATTTT. Amino acid sequence: CASSPLGQQGRDTIYF.

V gene TRBV14 combines with J gene TRBJ2-7, with TRBD1 matching over 10 bases. The CDR3 has 17 residues. The junction had 11 bases not matched to a gene; V was cut back by 4 bases and J by 2 bases. Looked up from germline, CDR1 is SGHDN and CDR2 is FVKESK. CDR3 bases: TGTGCCAGCAGCCCCCGACCTGGACAGGGGGGTACCTACGAGCAGTACTTC. Its protein product is CASSPRPGQGGTYEQYF.

This chain uses TRBV6-1 with TRBJ2-1, with D hard to call. The V end lost 3 bases, the J end lost 2 bases, and 14 bases lay between the germline ends. The germline gives CDR1 MNHNS, CDR2 SASEGT. The CDR3 runs to 16 residues. The DNA of the CDR3 is TGTGCCAGCAGTGACCCCGGTCCTCGAACCTACAATGAGCAGTTCTTC. Translated, it gives CASSDPGPRTYNEQFF.

The chain uses TRBV19 and TRBJ1-2, with 12 bases that match TRBD1. Germline V gives CDR1 LNHDA, CDR2 SQIVND (reference sequence). V was pared by 5 bases and J by 8 bases, with 12 bases of the junction left unmatched. The CDR3 has 16 residues. CDR3 nucleotides: TGTGCCAGTAGTGCGTCGGGACAGGGGGCGCTTTTAGGCTACACCTTC. Translation: CASSASGQGALLGYTF.

The V and J genes are TRBV6-4 and TRBJ2-7, with D maybe TRBD1 (5 bases). Trimming cost V 2 bases and J 3 bases, with 8 bases left between them. This CDR3 has 13 residues. The V gene's germline CDR1 is MRHNA and CDR2 SNTAGT. The CDR3 DNA sequence: TGTGCCAGCAGTGACGGGGCAGTCTACGAGCAGTACTTC. This sequence encodes CASSDGAVYEQYF.

This sequence joins TRBV3-1 (or the pseudogene TRBV3-2) and TRBJ2-2; TRBD1 matches at 9 bases. V dropped 3 bases and J dropped 7; count of bases not matched to a gene: 6. The CDR3 loop spans 15 amino acids. CDR1 is LGHDT, CDR2 YNNKEL, per germline (reference sequence). CDR3 sequence: CASSQGTGIVGELFF. The CDR3 region has the DNA TGTGCCAGCAGCCAGGGGACAGGGATTGTCGGGGAGCTGTTTTTT.

The chain has TRBV7-8 and TRBJ1-1, with D perhaps matching TRBD1 (5 bases). With 4 bases removed from V and 4 bases from J, the gap between germline ends came to 13 bases. CDR1 SGHVS and CDR2 FQNEAQ come from the germline V gene. The CDR3 totals 14 residues. The CDR3 reads CASSSQGSTTEAFF. In DNA, the CDR3 is TGTGCCAGCAGCTCGCAGGGCTCCACCACTGAAGCTTTCTTT.